This T cell receptor beta chain was sequenced for a study of metastatic and nonmetastatic thyroid tumors. Study overall: For malignant and benign thyroid patients, tumor or nodule tissue and blood were the sources whose repertoires were compared. Whole-study results and caveats: A significant increase in TCR beta diversity was reportedly seen in malignant thyroid tumors relative to benign nodules, in blood and tumor.

Germline loops: CDR1 SSHAT, CDR2 FNYEAQ (reference sequence). The CDR3 runs to 14 residues. V was trimmed by 0 bases and J by 0 bases, leaving 4 bases between them. No patient received treatment before thyroid surgery. TCRdb re-analyzed the PCR reads through MiXCR. Of about 47,000 clones in the sample, 24% were seen once. The sample holds many counts of this clone. The antigen is unknown. Source material: blood. The clonotype originates from a male donor with papillary thyroid cancer or a benign thyroid nodule (not recorded which). Some clones in this sample may be carry-over from other donors' samples. The genes are TRBV7-7 and TRBJ2-3; D unresolved. The CDR3 nucleotides read TGTGCCAGCAGCTTAGCAGACAGCACAGATACGCAGTATTTT. Translation gives CASSLADSTDTQYF.